The clone carrying this TCR beta chain was seen a few times. Its cognate antigen is unknown. The data derive from a study of siplizumab effects on memory and regulatory T cells. Broader study findings: Alloreactive sequences tracing back to unstimulated CD4+ memory cells fell significantly with siplizumab.

Produced via immunoSEQ multiplex PCR; TCRdb's table is partial and in-frame only. The sample yields about 100,000 clones, 91% seen once. Trimming took 4 bases from V and 6 from J; bases not matched to a gene: 6. Germline loops: CDR1 KGHSH, CDR2 LQKENI. The CDR3 is made up of 15 amino acids. The sequence came from a human donor in good health. The chain has TRBV18 and TRBJ1-6; TRBD1 matches at 7 bases. The specimen was CD4+ T cells sorted from blood. CDR3 protein: CASSLEDRSNSPLHF. The CDR3 DNA sequence: TGTGCCAGCTCACTCGAGGACAGGAGTAATTCACCCCTCCACTTT.